This T cell receptor beta chain is from a study of sequential checkpoint blockade in melanoma. Study-wide context: After both sequences, patients received maintenance nivolumab.

Profiled with immunoSEQ multiplex PCR; TCRdb holds only in-frame clones, not every one. In the table there are some 10,000 clones, nearly 25% of which are singletons. Germline CDR1 WSHSY, CDR2 SAAADI. V lost 7 bases, J lost 0 bases, and 12 bases lay in between. The CDR3 is made up of 15 amino acids. Described treatment: randomized to nivolumab then ipilimumab (arm A) or the reverse (arm B). This sample comprised tumor tissue (inferred from file names), obtained from a patient given nivolumab and ipilimumab in sequence. The receptor was isolated from a human donor with melanoma. The gene calls are TRBV10-2 and TRBJ2-2; D is undetermined. CDR3 loop: CASTVSPANTGELFF. CDR3 sequence (DNA): TGCGCCAGCACCGTATCCCCCGCGAACACCGGGGAGCTGTTTTTT.